The 16 T cell receptor beta chains below come from one sample, sequenced in a study of T cell repertoires in cytomegalovirus infection. Their antigen targets remain unknown. TCRdb ran MiXCR on the reads and lists one entry per CDR3 protein. The data show around 750,000 distinct CDR3 sequences, approximately 32% seen once. This specimen was cultured CD8+ T cells from PBMCs, taken from culture after CMV antigen stimulation. The receptors were gathered from a human donor in good health (CMV status not recorded). Some clones in this sample may be carry-over from other donors' samples.

This chain connects TRBV7-6 to TRBJ2-4, with TRBD2 matching over 11 bases. The junction had 9 bases not matched to a gene; V was cut back by 5 bases and J by 0 bases. The CDR3 is 18 amino acids. Germline-derived CDR1 and CDR2 are SGHVS and FNYEAQ. The chain's CDR3 is CASSTPGLADLAKNIQYF. DNA for the CDR3: TGTGCCAGCAGCACACCGGGACTAGCGGATCTAGCCAAAAACATTCAGTACTTC.

There are many counts of this clonotype. The CDR3 reads CASSLLDRVDQPQHF. The CDR3 DNA reads TGTGCCAGCAGCCTCCTGGACAGGGTCGATCAGCCCCAGCATTTT. The chain employs TRBV7-2 and TRBJ1-5; 8 bases match TRBD1. This CDR3 is built from 15 residues. Trimming cost V 5 bases and J 5 bases; bases outside gene matches: 8. The germline V gene encodes CDR1 SGHTA and CDR2 FQGNSA. Full variable domain (missing parts from reference TRBV7-2 and TRBJ1-5): GAGVSQSPSNKVTEKGKDVELRCDPISGHTALYWYRQSLGQGLEFLIYFQGNSAPDKSGLPSDRFSAERTGGSVSTLTIQRTQQEDSAVYLCASSLLDRVDQPQHFGDGTRLSIL.

The chain links TRBV6-5 to TRBJ2-2, with a tentative D call TRBD1 (7 bases). The CDR3 has 14 residues. Germline V lookup: CDR1 MNHEY, CDR2 SVGAGI. V was cut by 4 bases and J by 6 bases, with 12 bases left in between. In DNA, the CDR3 is TGTGCCAGCAGTTTTGACAGGGAGGCCGGGGAGCTGTTTTTT. This codes for CASSFDREAGELFF.

V is TRBV12-3 or TRBV12-4 and J is TRBJ2-5; a weak D match, TRBD2 (5 bases). V was trimmed by 7 bases and J by 5 bases, leaving 14 bases between them. The CDR3 contains 13 residues. This CDR3 is CASNPGSGETQYF. DNA of the CDR3: TGTGCCAGCAATCCAGGTTCGGGGGAGACCCAGTACTTC.

The rearrangement joins TRBV13 to TRBJ2-1; possible D gene TRBD2, 6 bases. Looked up from germline, CDR1 is PRHDT and CDR2 is FYEKMQ (reference sequence). This CDR3 region has 17 residues. Trimming shortened V by 5 bases and J by 6 bases, and 23 bases separated the two germline ends. For the CDR3, the DNA is TGTGCCAGCAGCCCTTTCGATGGGACTCCGGCGTCCAATGAGCAGTTCTTC. Translated: CASSPFDGTPASNEQFF. Together with reference TRBV13 and TRBJ2-1, the CDR3 gives the full variable domain: AAGVIQSPRHLIKEKRETATLKCYPIPRHDTVYWYQQGPGQDPQFLISFYEKMQSDKGSIPDRFSAQQFSDYHSELNMSSLELGDSALYFCASSPFDGTPASNEQFFGPGTRLTVL.

This clonotype came up a few times. The chain links TRBV7-6 to TRBJ1-5; 8 positions match TRBD1. This CDR3 contains 15 residues. V lost 5 bases to trimming and J lost 6 bases; unmatched junction nucleotides: 9. CDR1 and CDR2 from the germline V gene are SGHVS and FNYEAQ. CDR3 bases: TGTGCCAGCAGCCCCGGACAGGGCGCGGCTCAGCCCCAGCATTTT. Translated: CASSPGQGAAQPQHF.

The chain combines TRBV25-1 with TRBJ2-3; no clear D gene. The V end was cut by 10 bases, the J end by 1 base, with 15 bases between. The CDR3 extends over 14 amino acids. Germline V CDR1 and CDR2: MGHDK, SYGVNS. CDR3 protein: CATYETNGTDTQYF. DNA of the CDR3: TGTGCCACATACGAGACCAACGGCACAGATACGCAGTATTTT.

This clonotype has only a few counts. V is TRBV6-5 and J is TRBJ2-1; TRBD2 matches 11 bases. Per germline, CDR1 MNHEY and CDR2 SVGAGI. The CDR3 has 16 residues. J was trimmed by 5 bases and V by 0 bases; bases with no gene match: 3. The DNA for the CDR3 is TGTGCCAGCAGTTACTCGACTAGCGGGGACCACAATGAGCAGTTCTTC. Translating gives CASSYSTSGDHNEQFF.

This clonotype was observed a few times. The J gene is TRBJ2-6, the V gene TRBV4-2; tentative D call: TRBD1 (5 bases). This CDR3 is built from 19 residues. Trimming removed 4 bases from V and 3 bases from J, with 22 bases in between. Germline CDR1 is LGHNA and CDR2 is YNFKEQ. The CDR3 DNA reads TGTGCCAGCAGCCCCCAACAGGCTTCCCCCTCAGGTGGGGCCAACGTCCTGACTTTC. Protein: CASSPQQASPSGGANVLTF.

As concerns this clonotype: An end of the junction does not agree with germline; a read error may underlie this. V and J are TRBV4-1 and TRBJ1-4; 8 nucleotides match TRBD1. This CDR3 is built from 15 residues. Germline CDR1 MGHRA, CDR2 YSYEKL. For the CDR3, the DNA is TGTGCCAGCAGTGCAGGACAGGGCGCTAATGAAAAACTGTTTTTT. Amino acid sequence: CASSAGQGANEKLFF.

This clonotype was counted between two and nine times. The V call is TRBV6-4, the J call TRBJ2-3; 8 bases align to TRBD2. Germline loops: CDR1 MRHNA, CDR2 SNTAGT. Trimming cost V 2 bases and J 4 bases; bases outside gene matches: 5. The CDR3 is made up of 15 amino acids. CDR3 DNA sequence: TGTGCCAGCAGTGACAGAGCGGGGGCTGCAGATACGCAGTATTTT. Amino acid sequence: CASSDRAGAADTQYF.

V usage is TRBV7-3 and J usage is TRBJ2-3; D not certain. Looked up from germline, CDR1 is SGHTA and CDR2 is FQGTGA. The CDR3 length is 15 residues. The V and J ends lost 1 base and 2 bases respectively, with 10 bases between them. The DNA of the CDR3 is TGTGCCAGCAGCTTAAGCGTATTAACCACAGATACGCAGTATTTT. It translates to CASSLSVLTTDTQYF.

With respect to this clonotype: This may stem from a read error, because a much larger clone lies one nucleotide away. The gene calls are TRBV12-3 or TRBV12-4 and TRBJ2-1; 8 nucleotides match TRBD1. This CDR3 has 15 residues. CDR3 amino acids: CASSPWTGSYDEQFF. CDR3 bases: TGTGCCAGCAGTCCCTGGACAGGGTCCTACGATGAGCAGTTCTTC.

The V gene is TRBV6-6, the J gene TRBJ2-1; 8 nucleotides agree with TRBD1. J lost 8 bases, V lost 4 bases, and 7 bases had no gene match. CDR1 is MNHNY, CDR2 SVGAGI, per germline (reference sequence). The CDR3 has 14 amino acids. This chain's CDR3 is CASSSFAGGHEQFF. The DNA for the CDR3 is TGTGCCAGCAGTTCCTTCGCAGGGGGCCATGAGCAGTTCTTC.

In its sample, this clonotype was seen many times. V and J are TRBV11-3 and TRBJ1-1; weak D call: TRBD1 (6 bases). CDR3 size: 16 residues. Germline CDR1 is SGHNT and CDR2 is YENEEA. The germline V and J ends were trimmed by 3 bases and 3 bases, with 17 bases remaining between them. The CDR3: CASSFSKGVRYTEAFF. Here the CDR3 DNA reads TGTGCCAGCAGCTTCTCTAAGGGGGTCAGATACACTGAAGCTTTCTTT.

V usage is TRBV20-1 and J usage is TRBJ2-7, with no clear D. Per germline, CDR1 DFQATT and CDR2 SNEGSKA (reference sequence). CDR3 length: 13 residues. V was clipped by 0 bases and J by 3 bases, with 9 bases between them. The CDR3 coding sequence is TGCAGTGCTAGAGAGGACCAGCACTACGAGCAGTACGTC. Protein: CSAREDQHYEQYV.